This T cell receptor (beta chain) was sequenced in a study of cytomegalovirus exposure and HLA in healthy donors. This CDR3 has 16 residues. V lost 5 bases to trimming and J lost 2 bases, with 17 bases between them. Germline CDR1 MDHEN, CDR2 SYDVKM. Study-level results: In an earlier analysis, in roughly 600 donors, most V segments appeared productive either ~90% or ~30% of the time. Reported results showed that the classifier diagnosed cytomegalovirus status with high specificity and sensitivity.

PCR used 60 Vbeta primers and 13 Jbeta primers. Assay used: immunoSEQ multiplex PCR; TCRdb lists only in-frame clones, some missing. In all, the sample yields about 110,000 clones. Points on this clone: Its matching antigen is unknown.

Sequencing used PBMCs. The chain combines TRBV28 with TRBJ2-3, with D perhaps TRBD2 (6 bases). The sequence was collected from a man between 35 and 55 years old in good health and CMV-seropositive. Here the CDR3 DNA reads TGTGCCAGCAGTCTCCCCCAGAAGCGGGTCACAGATACGCAGTATTTT. This sequence encodes CASSLPQKRVTDTQYF.